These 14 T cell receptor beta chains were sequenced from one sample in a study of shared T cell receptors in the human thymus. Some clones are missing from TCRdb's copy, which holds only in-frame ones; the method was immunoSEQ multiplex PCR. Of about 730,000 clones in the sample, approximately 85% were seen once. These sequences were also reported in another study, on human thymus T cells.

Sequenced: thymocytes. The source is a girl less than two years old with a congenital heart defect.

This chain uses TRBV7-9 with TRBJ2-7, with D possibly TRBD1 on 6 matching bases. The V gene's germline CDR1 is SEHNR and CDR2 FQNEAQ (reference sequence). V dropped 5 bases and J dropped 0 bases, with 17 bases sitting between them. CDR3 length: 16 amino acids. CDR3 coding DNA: TGTGCCAGCAGCCCCTCGGGGTTGGGGGCCTCCTACGAGCAGTACTTC. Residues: CASSPSGLGASYEQYF. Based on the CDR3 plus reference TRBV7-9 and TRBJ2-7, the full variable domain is DTGVSQNPRHKITKRGQNVTFRCDPISEHNRLYWYRQTLGQGPEFLTYFQNEAQLEKSRLLSDRFSAERPKGSFSTLEIQRTEQGDSAMYLCASSPSGLGASYEQYFGPGTRLTVT.

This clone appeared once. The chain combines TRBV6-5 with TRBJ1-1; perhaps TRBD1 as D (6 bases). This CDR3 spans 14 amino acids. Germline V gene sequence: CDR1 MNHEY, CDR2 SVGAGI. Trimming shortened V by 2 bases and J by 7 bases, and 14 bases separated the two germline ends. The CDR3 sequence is CASSYTQTGYEAFF. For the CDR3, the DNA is TGTGCCAGCAGTTACACCCAAACAGGGTATGAAGCTTTCTTT.

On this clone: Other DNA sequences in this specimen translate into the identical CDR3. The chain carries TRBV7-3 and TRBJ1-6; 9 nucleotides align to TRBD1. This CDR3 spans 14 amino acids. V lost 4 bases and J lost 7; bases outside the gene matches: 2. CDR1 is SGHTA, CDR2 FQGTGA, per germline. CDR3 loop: CASSWGQGNSPLHF. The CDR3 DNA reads TGTGCCAGCAGCTGGGGACAGGGAAATTCACCCCTCCACTTT.

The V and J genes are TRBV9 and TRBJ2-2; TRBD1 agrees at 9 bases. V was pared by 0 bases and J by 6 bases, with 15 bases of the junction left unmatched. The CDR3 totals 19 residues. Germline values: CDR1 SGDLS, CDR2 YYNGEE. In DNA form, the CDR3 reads TGTGCCAGCAGCGTAGACCCGGGACAGGGATACACTAAGGCCGGGGAGCTGTTTTTT. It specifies CASSVDPGQGYTKAGELFF. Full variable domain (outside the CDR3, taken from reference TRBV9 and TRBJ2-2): DSGVTQTPKHLITATGQRVTLRCSPRSGDLSVYWYQQSLDQGLQFLIQYYNGEERAKGNILERFSAQQFPDLHSELNLSSLELGDSALYFCASSVDPGQGYTKAGELFFGEGSRLTVL.

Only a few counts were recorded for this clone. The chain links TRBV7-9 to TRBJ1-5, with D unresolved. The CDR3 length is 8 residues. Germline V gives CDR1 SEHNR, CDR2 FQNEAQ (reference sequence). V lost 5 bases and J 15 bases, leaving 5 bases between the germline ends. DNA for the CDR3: TGTGCCAGCAGCCTCCCGCATTTT. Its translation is CASSLPHF.

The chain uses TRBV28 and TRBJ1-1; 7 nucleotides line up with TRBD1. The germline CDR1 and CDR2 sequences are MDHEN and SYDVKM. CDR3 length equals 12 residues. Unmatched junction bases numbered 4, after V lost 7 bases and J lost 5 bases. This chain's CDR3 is CASNRGWTEAFF. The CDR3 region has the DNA TGTGCCAGCAACAGGGGATGGACTGAAGCTTTCTTT.

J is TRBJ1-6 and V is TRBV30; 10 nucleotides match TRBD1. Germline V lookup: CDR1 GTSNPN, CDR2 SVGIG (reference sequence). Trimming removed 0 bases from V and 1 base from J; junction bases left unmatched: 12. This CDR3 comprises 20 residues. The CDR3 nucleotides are TGTGCCTGGAGTGTACAGGGACAGGGGAACGAGGAATCCTATAATTCACCCCTCCACTTT. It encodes CAWSVQGQGNEESYNSPLHF.

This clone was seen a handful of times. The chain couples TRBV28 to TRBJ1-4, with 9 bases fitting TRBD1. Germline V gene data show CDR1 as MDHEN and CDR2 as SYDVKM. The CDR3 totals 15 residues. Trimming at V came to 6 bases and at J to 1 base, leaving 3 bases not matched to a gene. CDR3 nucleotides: TGTGCCAGCAGACTGGACAGGGGAACTAATGAAAAACTGTTTTTT. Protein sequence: CASRLDRGTNEKLFF.

The DNA for the CDR3 is TGCAGCGTTGAACCCTTGAACACTGAAGCTTTCTTT. Protein product: CSVEPLNTEAFF. V usage is TRBV29-1 and J usage is TRBJ1-1; D call uncertain. Trimming took 2 bases from V and 0 from J, leaving 4 bases between them. Germline CDR1 SQVTM, CDR2 ANQGSEA. The CDR3 has 12 residues.

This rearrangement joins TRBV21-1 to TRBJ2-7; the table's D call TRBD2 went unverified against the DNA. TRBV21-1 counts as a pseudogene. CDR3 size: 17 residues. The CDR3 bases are TGTGCCAGCAGTGAGCGCGGAATAGCGGGGGGGACCTACGAGCAGTACTTC. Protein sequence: CASSERGIAGGTYEQYF.

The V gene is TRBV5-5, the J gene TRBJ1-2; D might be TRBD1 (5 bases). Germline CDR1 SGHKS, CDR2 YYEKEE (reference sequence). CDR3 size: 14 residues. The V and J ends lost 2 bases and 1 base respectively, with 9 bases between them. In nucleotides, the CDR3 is TGTGCCAGCAGCTTAGAACAGGATAACTATGGCTACACCTTC. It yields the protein CASSLEQDNYGYTF.

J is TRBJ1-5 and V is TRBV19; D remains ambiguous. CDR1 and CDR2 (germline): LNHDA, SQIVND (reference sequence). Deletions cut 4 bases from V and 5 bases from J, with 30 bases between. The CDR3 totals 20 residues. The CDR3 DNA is TGTGCCAGTAGTAGCGGGCCGACCGGGAGAGCAAAACGAGTCGATCAGCCCCAGCATTTT. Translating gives CASSSGPTGRAKRVDQPQHF.

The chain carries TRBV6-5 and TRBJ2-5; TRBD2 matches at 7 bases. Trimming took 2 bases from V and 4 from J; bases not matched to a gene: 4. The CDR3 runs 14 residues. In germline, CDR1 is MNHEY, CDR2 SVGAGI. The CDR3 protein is CASSYGRGGETQYF. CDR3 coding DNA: TGTGCCAGCAGTTACGGGAGGGGCGGAGAGACCCAGTACTTC.

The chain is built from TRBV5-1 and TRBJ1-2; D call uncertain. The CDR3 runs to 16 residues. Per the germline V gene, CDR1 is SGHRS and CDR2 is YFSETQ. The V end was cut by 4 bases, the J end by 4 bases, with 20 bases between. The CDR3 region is CASSEMTTGRIYGYTF. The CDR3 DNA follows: TGCGCCAGCAGCGAGATGACAACGGGGAGAATCTATGGCTACACCTTC.